The 4 T cell receptor beta chains presented below share a single source sample, sequenced in a study of shared clonotypes between healthy human individuals. Measured with immunoSEQ multiplex PCR; TCRdb has only the in-frame clones, and not every one. The table lists nearly 2 million clones, over 85% of them singletons, with 1% to 1.5% in the top ten. Selected positively for CCR7 and CD45RO-negative, naive CD8 cells excluded terminally differentiated effector memory CD45RA+ cells. The sequencing sample was made of naive CD8+ T cells sorted from blood. The receptors derive from a man younger than 35 in good health.

The V gene is TRBV7-9, the J gene TRBJ2-1; D ambiguous. V shed 3 bases and J shed 9 bases, with 6 bases lying between them. The CDR3 sequence is 11 residues long. Per the germline V gene, CDR1 is SEHNR and CDR2 is FQNEAQ (reference sequence). In DNA form, the CDR3 reads TGTGCCAGCAGCTTTTCAACTGAGCAGTTCTTC. Protein product: CASSFSTEQFF.

The chain is built from TRBV11-2 and TRBJ2-7; D remains unclear. Germline V gives CDR1 SGHAT, CDR2 FQNNGV. The CDR3 totals 12 residues. V was pared by 8 bases and J by 1 base, with 9 bases between. CDR3 residues: CASGGDSYEQYF. CDR3 sequence (DNA): TGTGCCAGCGGCGGAGATTCCTACGAGCAGTACTTC.

The chain couples TRBV5-6 to TRBJ2-7; tentative D call: TRBD1 (6 bases). The CDR3 covers 12 residues. V dropped 4 bases and J dropped 6 bases, with 11 bases sitting between them. Germline V gene lookup returns CDR1 SGHDT and CDR2 YYEEEE. CDR3 sequence (DNA): TGTGCCAGCAGCCAACAGGGCCGCGAGCAGTACTTC. As protein: CASSQQGREQYF.

Turning to this clone: Other DNA sequences in this specimen translate into the identical CDR3. This sequence joins TRBV6-5 and TRBJ1-1; 8 bases align to TRBD1. V shed 2 bases and J 8 bases; nucleotides not matched to a gene: 4. The CDR3 has 13 amino acids. In germline, CDR1 is MNHEY, CDR2 SVGAGI. CDR3 bases: TGTGCCAGCAGTTACATGACAGGGGCCGAAGCTTTCTTT. Translated, it gives CASSYMTGAEAFF.